This entry features one T cell receptor (beta chain) sequence. As handled by the study authors: Amplification from reference gene primers served as the basis for estimated nucleated cell counts. Profiled with immunoSEQ multiplex PCR; TCRdb holds only in-frame clones, not every one. D and trimming come from the DNA, and the V and J calls and clone size come from that table. There are around 78,000 clones in the sample; 80% to 90% occur only once, and under 55% lies in the top ten. This entry is derived from a study of blood T cell repertoires in COVID-19. Study-wide context: Italy, Spain and the United States were the sources of the convalescent and acute COVID-19 samples. PBMCs, B-cell-depleted T cells, or T cells provided the cDNA or gDNA that made up the material.

Germline V gene sequence: CDR1 KGHSH, CDR2 LQKENI. The ends were cut back, 6 bases at V and 5 bases at J, with 13 bases in the middle. This CDR3 contains 13 residues. The sample was peripheral blood. The sequence was obtained from a human donor in a cohort sampled during active COVID-19. This chain links TRBV18 with TRBJ1-2; a weak D match, TRBD1 (6 bases). The CDR3 region is CASSRTGIYGYTF. CDR3 sequence (DNA): TGTGCCAGCTCGCGAACAGGGATTTATGGCTACACCTTC. Filled out from reference TRBV18 and TRBJ1-2, the complete variable domain reads NAGVMQNPRHLVRRRGQEARLRCSPMKGHSHVYWYRQLPEEGLKFMVYLQKENIIDESGMPKERFSAEFPKEGPSILRIQQVVRGDSAAYFCASSRTGIYGYTFGSGTRLTVV.